This T cell receptor beta chain was sequenced in a study of blood T cells in healthy people across ages. Samples each yielded at least 5.5 micrograms of total RNA. Study outcomes and limitations: In long-lived donors, naive CD4+ cell counts and diversity exceeded those of aged donors.

This clonotype was counted ten times or more. Its antigen is not known. CDR3 length: 12 residues. Trimming removed 4 bases at V and 8 bases at J, with 11 bases between. The germline V gene encodes CDR1 SGHTA and CDR2 FQGNSA. A J-beta primer mix and a sample-barcoded 5' primer were used in a second PCR of roughly 7 to 12 cycles. TCRdb redid the calling of the 5' RACE reads with MiXCR, one entry per CDR3 protein. Of 600,000 or so distinct CDR3 sequences listed, 25% to 35% were seen once; the top ten hold 15% to 18%. This clonotype was sampled from an elderly woman in good health. V usage is TRBV7-2 and J usage is TRBJ1-2; D remains ambiguous. The sequenced sample consisted of blood. The CDR3: CASSSKMGGYTF. CDR3 in DNA: TGTGCCAGCAGCTCCAAGATGGGCGGCTACACCTTC.